A single sample is the source of the 15 T cell receptor beta chains below, sequenced in a study of T cells in Graves' hyperthyroidism and ophthalmopathy. TCR beta CDR3 regions were amplified from RNA. The HTBI primer set was used in a first-round RT-PCR of the TCR CDR3. TCRdb used MiXCR to reprocess the multiplex PCR reads, holding one entry per CDR3 protein. This table holds over 650,000 distinct CDR3 sequences, roughly 15% found once. The sequenced sample consisted of blood. Receptors originate from a man between 18 and 29 years old with Graves' hyperthyroidism.

This rearrangement joins TRBV19 to TRBJ2-7, with TRBD2 identical over 12 bases. The germline V gene has CDR1 LNHDA and CDR2 SQIVND (reference sequence). This CDR3 spans 15 amino acids. V gave up 5 bases and J gave up 3 bases; unmatched junction bases: 5. The CDR3 loop reads CASSQGLAGIYEQYF. The DNA for the CDR3 is TGTGCCAGTAGTCAAGGACTAGCGGGAATCTACGAGCAGTACTTC.

This clonotype was counted many times. The chain joins TRBV28 to TRBJ1-5; D is ambiguous. Trimming took off 6 bases at V and 4 bases at J, with 13 bases between the two ends. The CDR3 has 14 residues. Germline V gene sequence: CDR1 MDHEN, CDR2 SYDVKM. The CDR3 DNA reads as TGTGCCAGCAGGCCATGGGGAGCGAATCAGCCCCAGCATTTT. It translates to CASRPWGANQPQHF. The complete variable domain, with remaining parts taken from reference TRBV28 and TRBJ1-5, reads DVKVTQSSRYLVKRTGEKVFLECVQDMDHENMFWYRQDPGLGLRLIYFSYDVKMKEKGDIPEGYSVSREKKERFSLILESASTNQTSMYLCASRPWGANQPQHFGDGTRLSIL.

This clonotype was recorded a few times. A much larger clone lies one base from this, so it may be a read error. The chain carries TRBV6-2 or TRBV6-3 and TRBJ2-5, with unresolved D. Germline V CDR1 and CDR2: MNHEY, SVGEGT. V lost 0 bases and J lost 1, with 15 bases in between. The CDR3 covers 17 residues. The CDR3 DNA reads TGTGCCAGCAGTTACTCACCTGAGAGGCCAATCCAAGAGACCCAGTACTTC. Translated, it gives CASSYSPERPIQETQYF.

This clonotype occurred many times. The chain couples TRBV2 to TRBJ1-1; 9 nucleotides line up with TRBD1. This CDR3 is 13 amino acids long. V trimming: 7 bases; J trimming: 5 bases; junction bases outside the gene matches: 5. The germline V gene encodes CDR1 SNHLY and CDR2 FYNNEI. The CDR3 sequence: CASTAQGATEAFF. The CDR3 DNA sequence: TGTGCCAGCACTGCACAGGGGGCGACTGAAGCTTTCTTT. Drawing the rest from reference TRBV2 and TRBJ1-1, the complete variable domain is EPEVTQTPSHQVTQMGQEVILRCVPISNHLYFYWYRQILGQKVEFLVSFYNNEISEKSEIFDDQFSVERPDGSNFTLKIRSTKLEDSAMYFCASTAQGATEAFFGQGTRLTVV.

V gene TRBV6-2 or TRBV6-3 combines with J gene TRBJ1-2; 8 bases line up with TRBD1. Germline V gene data show CDR1 as MNHEY and CDR2 as SVGEGT. The V segment lost 4 bases and the J segment 7 bases; nucleotides outside the gene matches: 8. This CDR3 is built from 14 residues. DNA of the CDR3: TGTGCCAGCAGTTCGTCGCAGGGGGCGGGTGGCTACACCTTC. Translation: CASSSSQGAGGYTF.

This clonotype was picked up a small number of times. The chain combines TRBV28 with TRBJ1-6; D gene ambiguous. Germline V lookup: CDR1 MDHEN, CDR2 SYDVKM. Trimming shortened V by 6 bases and J by 4 bases, and 10 bases separated the two germline ends. CDR3 length equals 14 residues. CDR3 protein: CASRRTPYNSPLHF. The CDR3 nucleotides are TGTGCCAGCAGACGTACTCCGTATAATTCACCCCTCCACTTT.

The chain combines TRBV7-6 with TRBJ1-3, with D unresolved. Per germline, CDR1 SGHVS and CDR2 FNYEAQ. The V and J ends lost 2 bases and 0 bases respectively, with 8 bases between them. The length of the CDR3 is 15 residues. CDR3 DNA sequence: TGTGCCAGCAGCTTAAGCGCCAGCTCTGGAAACACCATATATTTT. Protein product: CASSLSASSGNTIYF.

This chain uses TRBV20-1 with TRBJ2-3; 8 bases are a match to TRBD2. Trimming removed 3 bases from V and 2 bases from J; junction bases left unmatched: 13. Germline loops: CDR1 DFQATT, CDR2 SNEGSKA (reference sequence). The CDR3 has 17 residues. The CDR3 here is CSASGTERAGVTDTQYF. CDR3 nucleotides: TGCAGTGCTAGTGGGACGGAAAGAGCGGGAGTCACAGATACGCAGTATTTT.

This clonotype was counted ten times or more. The chain is built from TRBV28 and TRBJ2-3, with D possibly TRBD2 on 6 matching bases. The ends were cut back, 6 bases at V and 0 bases at J, with 13 bases in the middle. The germline CDR1 and CDR2 sequences are MDHEN and SYDVKM. The CDR3 runs 15 residues. CDR3 nucleotide sequence: TGTGCCAGCAGGTTGGCGGGGTCTAGCACAGATACGCAGTATTTT. Protein sequence: CASRLAGSSTDTQYF. Drawing the rest from reference TRBV28 and TRBJ2-3, the complete variable domain is DVKVTQSSRYLVKRTGEKVFLECVQDMDHENMFWYRQDPGLGLRLIYFSYDVKMKEKGDIPEGYSVSREKKERFSLILESASTNQTSMYLCASRLAGSSTDTQYFGPGTRLTVL.

This clonotype came up many times. This rearrangement joins TRBV28 to TRBJ2-3; D remains unclear. Germline assignment: CDR1 MDHEN and CDR2 SYDVKM. V was trimmed by 5 bases and J by 8 bases, leaving 14 bases between them. The CDR3 sequence is 13 residues long. The CDR3 DNA reads TGTGCCAGCAGTCTGGGTGGGCGTGGTACGCAGTATTTT. Amino acids: CASSLGGRGTQYF.

As concerns this clonotype: A much bigger clone sits one base away, suggesting this may be a read error. This chain uses TRBV6-5 with TRBJ2-1, with D maybe TRBD1 (6 bases). Germline V gene sequence: CDR1 MNHEY, CDR2 SVGAGI. This CDR3 contains 17 residues. V was cut by 4 bases and J by 5 bases, with 21 bases left in between. The CDR3 spells CASSFYSGTWVHNEQFF. The CDR3 region has the DNA TGTGCCAGCAGTTTCTATTCTGGGACATGGGTTCACAATGAGCAGTTCTTC.

The genes are TRBV28 and TRBJ2-7; possible D gene TRBD1, 6 bases. V was pared by 2 bases and J by 0 bases, with 26 bases between. Germline CDR1 MDHEN, CDR2 SYDVKM. The CDR3 has 20 amino acids. In DNA, the CDR3 is TGTGCCAGCAGTTTAAGTACTTACTCCCAGGGGCAGATAAGCTCCTACGAGCAGTACTTC. This gives the protein CASSLSTYSQGQISSYEQYF. Using reference TRBV28 and TRBJ2-7 for the parts outside the CDR3, the full variable domain is DVKVTQSSRYLVKRTGEKVFLECVQDMDHENMFWYRQDPGLGLRLIYFSYDVKMKEKGDIPEGYSVSREKKERFSLILESASTNQTSMYLCASSLSTYSQGQISSYEQYFGPGTRLTVT.

In its sample, this clonotype was seen many times. The chain couples TRBV20-1 to TRBJ2-5; D may match TRBD1 or TRBD2 (5 bases each). Trimming stripped 6 bases from V and 7 bases from J, with 15 bases between. CDR1 and CDR2 (germline): DFQATT, SNEGSKA (reference sequence). The CDR3 runs to 12 residues. The CDR3 spells CSAIDSRGTQYF. The CDR3 DNA follows: TGCAGTGCCATTGACTCGAGGGGGACCCAGTACTTC.

The J gene is TRBJ2-5, the V gene TRBV12-3 or TRBV12-4, with 7 bases identical to TRBD2. The V segment lost 10 bases and the J segment 5 bases; nucleotides outside the gene matches: 7. This CDR3 spans 12 amino acids. The CDR3, as DNA: TGTGCCACCGGGGGGAGACGGGAGACCCAGTACTTC. The encoded protein is CATGGRRETQYF.

This clonotype came up many times. The chain is built from TRBV13 and TRBJ1-5, with TRBD1 matching 7 bases. The CDR3 spans 17 residues. The germline V gene encodes CDR1 PRHDT and CDR2 FYEKMQ (reference sequence). The V gene end was trimmed by 0 bases and the J gene end by 10 bases; junction bases not matched to a gene: 15. CDR3 bases: TGTGCCAGCAGCTTAGGTAAACCGACAGGGTCGATTTCCCCCCAGCATTTT. This sequence encodes CASSLGKPTGSISPQHF.